Shown below are 10 T cell receptor beta chains from a single sample sequenced in a study of cytomegalovirus exposure and HLA in healthy donors. 60 Vbeta and 13 Jbeta primers were used in PCR. Generated by immunoSEQ multiplex PCR, the TCRdb table keeps only in-frame clones and is missing some. Altogether around 150,000 clones are present, roughly three quarters being singletons, with the ten largest covering under 2.5%. Sequencing was performed on PBMCs. The receptors were gathered from a man between 25 and 39 years old in good health and CMV-seronegative.

In this sample, this clone turned up a few times. J is TRBJ2-4 and V is TRBV19; a weak D match, TRBD2 (6 bases). The germline CDR1 and CDR2 sequences are LNHDA and SQIVND (reference sequence). V was trimmed by 0 bases and J by 0 bases, leaving 21 bases between them. The CDR3 spans 20 residues. This chain's CDR3 is CASSIDRPDYPILAKNIQYF. CDR3 coding DNA: TGTGCCAGTAGTATAGACAGGCCGGACTACCCGATCCTAGCCAAAAACATTCAGTACTTC.

This clone was found a few times. The chain uses TRBV28 and TRBJ1-5; the D gene is possibly TRBD1 (6 bases). Germline CDR1 is MDHEN and CDR2 is SYDVKM. V lost 8 bases and J lost 1, with 9 bases in between. This CDR3 is built from 13 residues. The CDR3 loop is CASRGGSNQPQHF. The CDR3 nucleotides are TGTGCCAGCCGGGGGGGCAGCAATCAGCCCCAGCATTTT.

A remark on this clone: This likely traces to a read error, being one base from a far larger clone. J is TRBJ2-1 and V is TRBV4-2; D is possibly TRBD2 (5 bases). The V end lost 1 base, the J end lost 6 bases, and 7 bases lay between the germline ends. Germline values: CDR1 LGHNA, CDR2 YNFKEQ. CDR3 length: 13 amino acids. Here the CDR3 reads CASSQATSNEQFF. The CDR3 DNA reads TGTGCCAGCAGCCAAGCTACTAGCAATGAGCAGTTCTTC.

This CDR3 reads CASSQSWGAGESDTQYF. CDR3 DNA sequence: TGTGCCAGTAGTCAATCTTGGGGAGCGGGAGAGTCAGATACGCAGTATTTT. The chain is built from TRBV19 and TRBJ2-3; 8 nucleotides agree with TRBD2. The CDR3 extends over 17 amino acids. In germline, CDR1 is LNHDA, CDR2 SQIVND (reference sequence). V lost 5 bases, J lost 4 bases, and 14 bases stayed unmatched.

This chain links TRBV19 with TRBJ2-7; possible D gene TRBD1, 6 bases. The CDR3 runs to 12 residues. V was cut by 9 bases and J by 4 bases, with 13 bases left in between. In germline, CDR1 is LNHDA, CDR2 SQIVND (reference sequence). The chain's CDR3 is CARQGGRYEQYF. Here the CDR3 DNA reads TGTGCCAGACAGGGCGGACGGTACGAGCAGTACTTC.

The chain joins TRBV5-8 to TRBJ2-7; D remains ambiguous. The ends were cut back, 5 bases at V and 2 bases at J, with 5 bases in the middle. The germline V gene encodes CDR1 SGHTS and CDR2 YDEGEE. CDR3 length: 11 amino acids. CDR3 DNA sequence: TGTGCCAGCAGTCTCCCCTACGAGCAGTACTTC. It is translated as CASSLPYEQYF.

The chain has TRBV5-1 and TRBJ2-1; TRBD2 is a possible D gene (5 bases). CDR1 is SGHRS, CDR2 YFSETQ, per germline. This CDR3 is built from 15 residues. The V end lost 0 bases, the J end lost 3 bases, and 10 bases lay between the germline ends. The CDR3 loop is CASSLATSNYNEQFF. The CDR3 region has the DNA TGCGCCAGCAGCTTGGCCACTAGTAACTACAATGAGCAGTTCTTC.

In this sample, this clone turned up a few times. The rearrangement links TRBV30 to TRBJ2-5; D gene unclear. The V gene's germline CDR1 is GTSNPN and CDR2 SVGIG (reference sequence). V shed 3 bases and J shed 8 bases, with 25 bases lying between them. CDR3 length: 16 amino acids. The CDR3 bases are TGTGCCTGGAGCGTGACACCCGAAGTATCTCGCCTTACCCAGTACTTC. As protein: CAWSVTPEVSRLTQYF. Together with reference TRBV30 and TRBJ2-5, the CDR3 gives the full variable domain: SQTIHQWPATLVQPVGSPLSLECTVEGTSNPNLYWYRQAAGRGLQLLFYSVGIGQISSEVPQNLSASRPQDRQFILSSKKLLLSDSGFYLCAWSVTPEVSRLTQYFGPGTRLLVL.

V is TRBV11-2 and J is TRBJ1-1; D gene uncertain. Trimming shortened V by 1 base and J by 6 bases, and 15 bases separated the two germline ends. In germline, CDR1 is SGHAT, CDR2 FQNNGV. The CDR3 covers 15 residues. The CDR3 DNA reads as TGTGCCAGCAGCTTAGGGCCCGGCAGGTCATCTGAAGCTTTCTTT. This translates into CASSLGPGRSSEAFF.

V usage is TRBV2 and J usage is TRBJ1-5, with TRBD1 identical over 10 bases. V gave up 6 bases and J gave up 3 bases; unmatched junction bases: 5. The CDR3 is made up of 15 amino acids. Germline values: CDR1 SNHLY, CDR2 FYNNEI. The CDR3 region is CASSRGQGINQPQHF. The CDR3 DNA sequence: TGTGCCAGCAGCCGGGGACAGGGGATCAATCAGCCCCAGCATTTT.